The 9 T cell receptor beta chains below come from one sample, sequenced in a study of cytomegalovirus exposure and HLA in healthy donors (dated by TCRdb to between 2016 and 2019). The library was built by means of the immunoSEQ multiplex PCR assay. For the multiplex PCR, a mixture combining 60 forward primers for TCR Vbeta segments and 13 reverse primers for TCR Jbeta segments was used. The source is immuneACCESS, and TCRdb retained only in-frame sequences with V and J called. Part of the clones is not carried over; for the studies checked, unresolved V genes explain less than half of this, and the remainder is unexplained. Here the sample has roughly 160,000 clones; approximately 73% occur a single time. Approximately 5.6% of the sample comes from the top ten. Sample: PBMCs. The receptors were gathered from a woman between 18 and 29 years old in good health and CMV-seropositive.

V usage is TRBV7-2 and J usage is TRBJ2-7; D is undetermined. Trimming left V 5 bases short and J 7 bases short, with 12 bases between. Germline V gives CDR1 SGHTA, CDR2 FQGNSA. This CDR3 region has 12 residues. CDR3 in amino acids: CASSVSGWEQYF. The CDR3 region has the DNA TGTGCCAGCAGCGTATCAGGATGGGAGCAGTACTTC.

CDR3 in DNA: TGTGCCAGCAGCTTATTAAGACTACCGCCTAGCCCAGATACGCAGTATTTT. Protein sequence: CASSLLRLPPSPDTQYF. This chain joins TRBV7-9 and TRBJ2-3, with D maybe TRBD2 (5 bases). The CDR3 covers 17 residues. The V and J ends lost 2 bases and 4 bases respectively, with 19 bases between them. The germline gives CDR1 SEHNR, CDR2 FQNEAQ (reference sequence). The variable domain in full, with the rest retrieved from reference TRBV7-9 and TRBJ2-3, is DTGVSQNPRHKITKRGQNVTFRCDPISEHNRLYWYRQTLGQGPEFLTYFQNEAQLEKSRLLSDRFSAERPKGSFSTLEIQRTEQGDSAMYLCASSLLRLPPSPDTQYFGPGTRLTVL.

The CDR3 protein is CASSSLTGVEKLFF. The DNA for the CDR3 is TGCGCCAGCAGCTCCCTGACAGGGGTCGAAAAACTGTTTTTT. The chain links TRBV5-1 to TRBJ1-4; 8 bases fit TRBD1. This CDR3 comprises 14 residues. From germline, CDR1 is SGHRS and CDR2 YFSETQ. The V and J ends lost 3 bases and 8 bases, in that order; junction bases with no gene match: 6.

The chain combines TRBV4-3 with TRBJ1-6, with 8 bases aligning to TRBD1. J lost 10 bases, V lost 0 bases, and 5 bases had no gene match. Germline assignment: CDR1 LGHNA and CDR2 YSLEER. This CDR3 is built from 15 residues. The CDR3 DNA reads as TGCGCCAGCAGCCAAGAAGACAGGGGTGGATCACCCCTCCACTTT. Amino acids: CASSQEDRGGSPLHF.

The V gene is TRBV4-1, the J gene TRBJ1-2, with D perhaps TRBD1 (5 bases). Trimming left V 1 base short and J 4 bases short, with 13 bases between. The CDR3 is 15 amino acids. Germline V lookup: CDR1 MGHRA, CDR2 YSYEKL. The CDR3 DNA is TGCGCCAGCAGCCAAGCCGTGGGACTTTCCTATGGCTACACCTTC. It encodes CASSQAVGLSYGYTF.

This clone was seen only a few times. The chain recombines TRBV10-3 with TRBJ1-6; D is ambiguous. V was cut by 0 bases and J by 4 bases, with 13 bases left in between. Germline-derived CDR1 and CDR2 are ENHRY and SYGVKD. The CDR3 is made up of 17 amino acids. The CDR3 here is CAISESAGNGYNSPLHF. The CDR3 bases are TGTGCCATCAGTGAGTCGGCGGGGAATGGATATAATTCACCCCTCCACTTT.

This chain uses TRBV4-1 with TRBJ1-4; D may be TRBD1 (6 bases). The CDR3 spans 15 residues. V lost 1 base, J lost 3 bases, and 9 bases lay in between. Per germline, CDR1 MGHRA and CDR2 YSYEKL. CDR3 coding DNA: TGCGCCAGCAGCCAAGCGACAGGACCTAATGAAAAACTGTTTTTT. Its translation: CASSQATGPNEKLFF.

This clone showed up just a few times. This chain uses TRBV5-1 with TRBJ2-1; TRBD2 matches at 10 bases. The V gene's germline CDR1 is SGHRS and CDR2 YFSETQ. Losses at the gene ends were 0 bases for V and 12 bases for J; bases not matched to a gene: 9. This CDR3 has 15 residues. CDR3 amino acids: CASSLDHSGGVRQFF. CDR3 nucleotides: TGCGCCAGCAGCTTGGATCACAGCGGGGGGGTAAGGCAGTTCTTC.

This clone was observed a few times. The V gene is TRBV15, the J gene TRBJ2-3, with TRBD2 matching 7 bases. Germline lookup yields CDR1 LNHNV and CDR2 YYDKDF (reference sequence). V dropped 0 bases and J dropped 0; count of bases not matched to a gene: 12. The CDR3 loop spans 19 amino acids. CDR3 residues: CATSRDLGRDSPSTDTQYF. CDR3 nucleotide sequence: TGTGCCACCAGCAGAGATTTGGGGAGGGACTCACCTAGCACAGATACGCAGTATTTT.